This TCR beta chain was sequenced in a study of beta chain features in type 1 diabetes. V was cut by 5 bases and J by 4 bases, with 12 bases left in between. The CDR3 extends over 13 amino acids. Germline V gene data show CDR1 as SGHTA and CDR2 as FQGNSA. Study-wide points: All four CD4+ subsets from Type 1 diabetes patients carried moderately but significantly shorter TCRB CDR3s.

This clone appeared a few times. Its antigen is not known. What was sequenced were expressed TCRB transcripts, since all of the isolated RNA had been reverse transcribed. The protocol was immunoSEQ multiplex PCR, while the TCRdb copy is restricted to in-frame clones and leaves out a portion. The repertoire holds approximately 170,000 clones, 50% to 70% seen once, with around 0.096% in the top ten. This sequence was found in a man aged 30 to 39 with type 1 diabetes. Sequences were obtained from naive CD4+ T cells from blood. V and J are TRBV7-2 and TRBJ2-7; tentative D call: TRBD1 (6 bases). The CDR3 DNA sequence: TGTGCCAGCAGCCCGGACAGCCTGTACGAGCAGTACTTC. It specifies CASSPDSLYEQYF. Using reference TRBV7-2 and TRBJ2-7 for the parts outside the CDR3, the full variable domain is GAGVSQSPSNKVTEKGKDVELRCDPISGHTALYWYRQSLGQGLEFLIYFQGNSAPDKSGLPSDRFSAERTGGSVSTLTIQRTQQEDSAVYLCASSPDSLYEQYFGPGTRLTVT.